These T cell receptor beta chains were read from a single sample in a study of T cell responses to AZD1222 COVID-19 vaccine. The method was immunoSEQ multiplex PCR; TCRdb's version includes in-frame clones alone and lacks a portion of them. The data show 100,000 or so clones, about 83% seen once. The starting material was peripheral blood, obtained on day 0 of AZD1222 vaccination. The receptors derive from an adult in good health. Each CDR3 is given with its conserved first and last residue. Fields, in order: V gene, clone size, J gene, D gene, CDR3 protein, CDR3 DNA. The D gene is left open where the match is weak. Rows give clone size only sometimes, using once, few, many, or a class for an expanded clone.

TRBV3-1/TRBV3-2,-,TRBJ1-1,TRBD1,CASSESYRGNTEAFF,TGTGCCAGCAGCGAGAGTTACAGGGGGAACACTGAAGCTTTCTTT
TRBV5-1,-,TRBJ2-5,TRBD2,CASSLEGLIMGETQYF,TGCGCCAGCAGCTTGGAGGGACTAATCATGGGGGAGACCCAGTACTTC
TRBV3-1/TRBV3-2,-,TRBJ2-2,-,CASSRGKNTGELFF,TGTGCCAGCAGTAGGGGCAAAAACACCGGGGAGCTGTTTTTT
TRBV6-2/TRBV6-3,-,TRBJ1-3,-,CASSYSIPGNTIYF,TGTGCCAGCAGTTACTCGATTCCTGGAAACACCATATATTTT
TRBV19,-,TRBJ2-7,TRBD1,CASSTVGTGDYEQYF,TGTGCCAGTAGTACCGTCGGGACAGGGGACTACGAGCAGTACTTC
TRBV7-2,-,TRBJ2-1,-,CASSLDPADNEQFF,TGTGCCAGCAGCTTAGACCCCGCCGACAATGAGCAGTTCTTC
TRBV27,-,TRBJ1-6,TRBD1,CASSPGGNSPLHF,TGTGCCAGCAGTCCAGGGGGTAATTCACCCCTCCACTTT
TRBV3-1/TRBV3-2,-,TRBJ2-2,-,CASNQGNTGELFF,TGTGCCAGCAACCAAGGTAACACCGGGGAGCTGTTTTTT
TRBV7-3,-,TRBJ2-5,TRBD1,CASSPPGGETQYF,TGTGCCAGCAGCCCCCCAGGGGGAGAGACCCAGTACTTC
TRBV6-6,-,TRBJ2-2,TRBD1,CACNDRGNTGELFF,TGTGCCTGCAACGACAGGGGGAACACCGGGGAGCTGTTTTTT
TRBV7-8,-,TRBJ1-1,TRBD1,CASSPGGQANTEAFF,TGTGCCAGCAGCCCGGGTGGACAGGCGAACACTGAAGCTTTCTTT
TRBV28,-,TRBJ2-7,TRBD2,CASSLRRGGYEQYF,TGTGCCAGCAGCCTTAGGCGGGGGGGGTACGAGCAGTACTTC
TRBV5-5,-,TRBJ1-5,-,CASSLAANQPQHF,TGTGCCAGCAGCTTGGCAGCTAATCAGCCCCAGCATTTT
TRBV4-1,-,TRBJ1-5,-,CASSQDWRLGGSIPYQPQHF,TGCGCCAGCAGCCAAGATTGGAGGCTGGGGGGCTCTATCCCTTATCAGCCCCAGCATTTT
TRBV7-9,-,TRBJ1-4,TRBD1,CASSSGTGGAYEKLFF,TGTGCCAGCAGCTCAGGGACAGGGGGCGCTTATGAAAAACTGTTTTTT
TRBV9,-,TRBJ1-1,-,CASSVLAGNTEAFF,TGTGCCAGCAGCGTACTGGCTGGAAACACTGAAGCTTTCTTT
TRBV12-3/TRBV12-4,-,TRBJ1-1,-,CASSGITAKAFF,TGTGCCAGCAGTGGAATTACAGCGAAAGCTTTCTTT
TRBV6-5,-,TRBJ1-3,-,CASSYDPFPEGNTIYF,TGTGCCAGCAGTTACGACCCCTTCCCGGAGGGAAACACCATATATTTT
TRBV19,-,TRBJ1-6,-,CASRGPGVNSPLHF,TGTGCCAGCCGGGGGCCAGGGGTTAATTCACCCCTCCACTTT
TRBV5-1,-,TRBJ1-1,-,CASSLQGHTEAFF,TGCGCCAGCAGCTTGCAGGGACACACTGAAGCTTTCTTT
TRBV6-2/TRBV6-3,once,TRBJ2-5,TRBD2,CASSYTSGGVQETQYF,TGTGCCAGCAGTTACACTAGCGGGGGGGTACAAGAGACCCAGTACTTC
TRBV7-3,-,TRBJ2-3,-,CASSFAGISTDTQYF,TGTGCCAGCAGCTTCGCTGGGATCAGCACAGATACGCAGTATTTT
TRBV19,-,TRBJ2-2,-,CASSIDTSTGELFF,TGTGCCAGTAGTATAGATACTAGTACCGGGGAGCTGTTTTTT
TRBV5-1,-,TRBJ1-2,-,CASRVDDRYGYTF,TGCGCCAGCAGGGTGGACGACCGCTATGGCTACACCTTC
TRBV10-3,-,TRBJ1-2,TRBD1,CAMTDGRQGAGGYTF,TGTGCCATGACCGACGGCCGACAGGGCGCGGGGGGCTACACCTTC
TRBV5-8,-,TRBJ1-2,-,CASSFRANYGYTF,TGTGCCAGCAGCTTCCGAGCCAACTATGGCTACACCTTC
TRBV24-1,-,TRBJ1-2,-,CATSDPQSLQVDYTF,TGTGCCACCAGTGACCCCCAGTCCCTCCAGGTCGACTACACCTTC
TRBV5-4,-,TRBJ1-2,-,CASSLTHANYGYTF,TGTGCCAGCAGCTTGACCCACGCTAACTATGGCTACACCTTC
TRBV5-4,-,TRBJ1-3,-,CASSSDGVSGNTIYF,TGTGCCAGCAGCTCCGACGGGGTCTCCGGAAACACCATATATTTT
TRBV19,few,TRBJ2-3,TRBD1,CASRVGTATDTQYF,TGTGCCAGTAGGGTCGGGACAGCGACAGATACGCAGTATTTT
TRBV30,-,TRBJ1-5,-,CAWGMGLSNQPQHF,TGTGCCTGGGGTATGGGACTCAGCAATCAGCCCCAGCATTTT
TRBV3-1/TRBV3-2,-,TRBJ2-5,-,CASSPTEGRETQYF,TGTGCCAGCAGCCCTACGGAGGGGCGAGAGACCCAGTACTTC
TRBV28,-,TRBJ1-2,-,CASRGGAERLNGYTF,TGTGCCAGCAGAGGGGGGGCAGAGAGGCTAAATGGCTACACCTTC
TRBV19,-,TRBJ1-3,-,CASSMDSTPGNTIYF,TGTGCCAGTAGTATGGACAGCACTCCTGGAAACACCATATATTTT
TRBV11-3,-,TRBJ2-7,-,CASSLGETYEQYF,TGTGCCAGCAGCTTAGGGGAAACGTACGAGCAGTACTTC
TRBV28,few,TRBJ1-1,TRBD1,CASRTQGASTEAFF,TGTGCCAGCAGGACCCAGGGGGCGAGCACTGAAGCTTTCTTT
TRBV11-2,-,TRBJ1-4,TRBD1,CASSLGDRGSEKLFF,TGTGCCAGCAGCTTAGGGGACAGGGGAAGTGAAAAACTGTTTTTT
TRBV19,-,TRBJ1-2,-,CASSIQGDYGYTF,TGTGCCAGTAGTATACAGGGAGACTATGGCTACACCTTC
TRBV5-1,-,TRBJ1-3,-,CASSAGVTSGNTIYF,TGCGCCAGCAGCGCCGGCGTCACCTCTGGAAACACCATATATTTT
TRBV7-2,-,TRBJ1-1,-,CASSPSGGGKEAFF,TGTGCCAGCAGCCCATCCGGGGGGGGAAAAGAAGCTTTCTTT
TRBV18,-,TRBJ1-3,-,CASSRTDSGNTIYF,TGTGCCAGCTCCCGGACAGACTCTGGAAACACCATATATTTT
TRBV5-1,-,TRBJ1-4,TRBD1,CASSLPTGGNEKLFF,TGCGCCAGCAGCTTGCCGACAGGGGGAAACGAAAAACTGTTTTTT
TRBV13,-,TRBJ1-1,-,CASSLRGIDTEAFF,TGTGCCAGCAGCTTGAGAGGGATCGACACTGAAGCTTTCTTT
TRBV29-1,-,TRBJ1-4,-,CSVGTSVSQVF,TGCAGCGTTGGGACATCAGTATCTCAAGTTTTT
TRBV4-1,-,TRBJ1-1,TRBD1,CASSVRTGWDTEAFF,TGCGCCAGCAGCGTACGGACAGGTTGGGACACTGAAGCTTTCTTT
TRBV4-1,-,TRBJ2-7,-,CASSHPAAYEQYF,TGCGCCAGCAGCCATCCCGCCGCCTACGAGCAGTACTTC
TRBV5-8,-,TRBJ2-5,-,CASSFRQAAETQYF,TGTGCCAGCAGCTTTCGACAGGCGGCAGAGACCCAGTACTTC
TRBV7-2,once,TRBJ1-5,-,CASSLGRNQPQHF,TGTGCCAGCAGCTTAGGAAGGAATCAGCCCCAGCATTTT
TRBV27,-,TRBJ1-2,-,CASRISGTYGYTF,TGTGCCAGCAGAATTTCAGGGACCTATGGCTACACCTTC
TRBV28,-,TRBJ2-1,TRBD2,CASSSLSGGTYNEQFF,TGTGCCAGCAGTTCCCTTAGCGGGGGTACCTACAATGAGCAGTTCTTC
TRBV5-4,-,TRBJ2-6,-,CASSLGLPGANVLTF,TGTGCCAGCAGCTTGGGCCTTCCTGGGGCCAACGTCCTGACTTTC
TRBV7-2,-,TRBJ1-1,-,CASRAFLLNTEAFF,TGTGCCAGCAGGGCTTTCCTCTTGAACACTGAAGCTTTCTTT
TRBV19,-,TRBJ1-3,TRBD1,CASRTGGLAGNTIYF,TGTGCCAGTAGGACAGGGGGCCTCGCTGGAAACACCATATATTTT
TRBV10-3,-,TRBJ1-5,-,CAISEVSNQPQHF,TGTGCCATCAGTGAAGTGAGCAATCAGCCCCAGCATTTT
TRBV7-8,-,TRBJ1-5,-,CASSHGQHNQPQHF,TGTGCCAGCAGCCATGGACAGCACAATCAGCCCCAGCATTTT